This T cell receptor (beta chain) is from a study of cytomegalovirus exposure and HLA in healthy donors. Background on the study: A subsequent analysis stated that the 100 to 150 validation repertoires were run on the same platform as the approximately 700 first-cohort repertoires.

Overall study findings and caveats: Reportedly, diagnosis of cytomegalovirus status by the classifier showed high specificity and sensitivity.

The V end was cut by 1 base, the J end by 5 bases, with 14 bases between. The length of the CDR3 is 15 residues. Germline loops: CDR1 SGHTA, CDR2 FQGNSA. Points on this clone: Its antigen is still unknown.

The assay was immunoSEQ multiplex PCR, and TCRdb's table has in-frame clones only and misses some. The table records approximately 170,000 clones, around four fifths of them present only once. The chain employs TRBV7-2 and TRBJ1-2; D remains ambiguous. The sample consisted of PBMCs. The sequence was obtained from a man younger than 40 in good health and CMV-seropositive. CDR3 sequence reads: CASSLGTANGYGYTF. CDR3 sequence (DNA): TGTGCCAGCAGCTTAGGCACAGCAAACGGTTATGGCTACACCTTC.